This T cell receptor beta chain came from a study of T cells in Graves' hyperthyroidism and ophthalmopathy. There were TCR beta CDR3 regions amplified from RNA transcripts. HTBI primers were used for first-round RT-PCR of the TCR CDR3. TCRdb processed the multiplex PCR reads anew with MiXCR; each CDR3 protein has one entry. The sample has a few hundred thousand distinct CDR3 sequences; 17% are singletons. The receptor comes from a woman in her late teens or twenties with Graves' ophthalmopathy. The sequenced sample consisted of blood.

The CDR3 coding sequence is TGTGCCAGCAGCACCTATGGCCGCCTCTCTGGAAACACCATATATTTT. Translation: CASSTYGRLSGNTIYF. The chain joins TRBV5-6 to TRBJ1-3, with unresolved D. Germline V gives CDR1 SGHDT, CDR2 YYEEEE. V was trimmed by 4 bases and J by 0 bases, leaving 14 bases between them. CDR3 length: 16 amino acids. The variable domain in full, with the rest retrieved from reference TRBV5-6 and TRBJ1-3, is DAGVTQSPTHLIKTRGQQVTLRCSPKSGHDTVSWYQQALGQGPQFIFQYYEEEERQRGNFPDRFSGHQFPNYSSELNVNALLLGDSALYLCASSTYGRLSGNTIYFGEGSWLTVV.